These 30 T cell receptor beta chains originate from one sample sequenced in a study of blood T cell repertoires in COVID-19. The table came from immunoSEQ multiplex PCR; TCRdb's copy has only in-frame clones and leaves some out. Among about 390,000 clones, around 87% were seen once, and the ten largest hold 2% to 2.5%. The sample consisted of peripheral blood. Receptor source: a woman aged 60 to 75 with COVID-19, enrolled during active disease.

The V and J genes are TRBV5-1 and TRBJ2-3; D is undetermined. This CDR3 contains 14 residues. From germline, CDR1 is SGHRS and CDR2 YFSETQ. V was cut by 0 bases and J by 5 bases, with 10 bases left in between. The CDR3, as DNA: TGCGCCAGCAGCTTGGGATCCTCGGTAGATACGCAGTATTTT. Translated: CASSLGSSVDTQYF.

The J gene is TRBJ1-2, the V gene TRBV29-1; TRBD1 might be the D (6 bases). CDR1 SQVTM and CDR2 ANQGSEA come from the germline V gene. This CDR3 spans 12 amino acids. V lost 7 bases, J lost 8 bases, and 17 bases lay in between. Here the CDR3 DNA reads TGCAGCGCGGGGGGGGCCCAGTACGGCTACACCTTC. This gives the protein CSAGGAQYGYTF.

This clone was seen just once. This chain connects TRBV3-1 (or the pseudogene TRBV3-2) to TRBJ2-1; the match to TRBD2 covers 9 bases. Germline CDR1 LGHDT, CDR2 YNNKEL (reference sequence). The V gene end was trimmed by 4 bases and the J gene end by 9 bases; junction bases not matched to a gene: 4. The CDR3 runs to 13 residues. The CDR3 spells CASSPLAGFEQFF. DNA of the CDR3: TGTGCCAGCAGCCCCCTAGCGGGGTTTGAGCAGTTCTTC.

About this clone itself: Additional DNA sequences in this sample encode the identical CDR3. As DNA, the CDR3 is TGTGCCAGCAGACGACAGGGGGACTCCTACGAGCAGTACTTC. Protein sequence: CASRRQGDSYEQYF. The chain links TRBV27 to TRBJ2-7; the match to TRBD1 covers 9 bases. This CDR3 comprises 14 residues. Germline trimming cut 6 bases from V and 0 bases from J; bases unmatched to any gene: 3. Per germline, CDR1 MNHEY and CDR2 SMNVEV (reference sequence).

The V gene is TRBV3-1 (or the pseudogene TRBV3-2), the J gene TRBJ2-7; a possible D gene is TRBD2 (6 bases). V was pared by 4 bases and J by 9 bases, with 16 bases between. The length of the CDR3 is 13 residues. The V gene's germline CDR1 is LGHDT and CDR2 YNNKEL (reference sequence). CDR3 DNA: TGTGCCAGCAGCCCCCGGACGGGGGAAGCGCAGTACTTC. This encodes CASSPRTGEAQYF.

The V and J genes are TRBV19 and TRBJ1-2; D may be TRBD1 (5 bases). The CDR3 runs to 14 residues. Trimming left V 3 bases short and J 4 bases short, with 12 bases between. Germline values: CDR1 LNHDA, CDR2 SQIVND (reference sequence). CDR3 nucleotide sequence: TGTGCCAGTAGTATTTCAGGGCTAGGCTATGGCTACACCTTC. It yields the protein CASSISGLGYGYTF.

The genes are TRBV11-2 and TRBJ2-3; D is perhaps TRBD1 (5 bases). CDR1 and CDR2 (germline): SGHAT, FQNNGV. The CDR3 contains 17 residues. Trimming pared 5 bases from V and 0 bases from J, leaving 18 bases between. CDR3 in DNA: TGTGCCAGCAGCCTCAGCCCTAGGGGCCCTAGCACAGATACGCAGTATTTT. Protein product: CASSLSPRGPSTDTQYF. Complete variable domain (other parts from reference TRBV11-2 and TRBJ2-3): EAGVAQSPRYKIIEKRQSVAFWCNPISGHATLYWYQQILGQGPKLLIQFQNNGVVDDSQLPKDRFSAERLKGVDSTLKIQPAKLEDSAVYLCASSLSPRGPSTDTQYFGPGTRLTVL.

The chain combines TRBV11-1 with TRBJ2-4; TRBD2 agrees at 8 bases. Germline values: CDR1 SGHAT, CDR2 FQDESV (reference sequence). The CDR3 length is 15 residues. V was pared by 11 bases and J by 5 bases, with 14 bases of the junction left unmatched. CDR3 amino acids: CAPRDGGAVQNIQYF. CDR3 sequence (DNA): TGTGCCCCTCGAGACGGGGGGGCAGTCCAAAACATTCAGTACTTC.

J is TRBJ2-7 and V is TRBV21-1; the D call of TRBD1 is as the table states it, not checked on the DNA. TRBV21-1 constitutes a pseudogene. The CDR3 spans 14 residues. The DNA for the CDR3 is TGTGCCAGCAGCAAAGTCCCAGGGTCCAACGAGCAGTACTTC. This gives the protein CASSKVPGSNEQYF.

The rearrangement uses TRBV7-3 and TRBJ1-6; TRBD1 is a possible D gene (6 bases). There are 15 residues in the CDR3. Germline CDR1 is SGHTA and CDR2 is FQGTGA. V lost 0 bases and J 5 bases, leaving 8 bases between the germline ends. CDR3 DNA: TGTGCCAGCAGCTTAACCAGGGGCAATAATTCACCCCTCCACTTT. This encodes CASSLTRGNNSPLHF.

This clone was detected once. The chain carries TRBV19 and TRBJ1-2, with D uncertain. Germline V gene sequence: CDR1 LNHDA, CDR2 SQIVND (reference sequence). The ends were cut back, 3 bases at V and 7 bases at J, with 12 bases in the middle. The CDR3 covers 13 residues. DNA of the CDR3: TGTGCCAGTAGTATCGAGGCAGGAGGTGGCTACACCTTC. It is translated as CASSIEAGGGYTF.

The chain has TRBV5-1 and TRBJ2-1; TRBD1 matches 8 bases. Germline V CDR1 and CDR2: SGHRS, YFSETQ. Losses at the gene ends were 3 bases for V and 7 bases for J; bases not matched to a gene: 12. The CDR3 has 16 amino acids. The DNA for the CDR3 is TGCGCCAGCAGCTCGCCCGGGACAGGACGTAATAATGAGCAGTTCTTC. This encodes CASSSPGTGRNNEQFF.

The chain links TRBV5-4 to TRBJ1-3; D gene uncertain. Trimming stripped 2 bases from V and 2 bases from J, with 11 bases between. This CDR3 spans 15 amino acids. Germline CDR1 is SGHNT and CDR2 is YYREEE (reference sequence). DNA for the CDR3: TGTGCCAGCAGCTTTGCGGAGAACCCTGGAAACACCATATATTTT. Translating it yields CASSFAENPGNTIYF.

The rearrangement links TRBV3-1 (or the pseudogene TRBV3-2) to TRBJ1-6; 8 bases map to TRBD1. Losses at the gene ends were 2 bases for V and 11 bases for J; bases not matched to a gene: 5. The CDR3 runs to 14 residues. Germline values: CDR1 LGHDT, CDR2 YNNKEL (reference sequence). CDR3 protein: CASSQQQGVTPLHF. CDR3 DNA sequence: TGTGCCAGCAGCCAACAACAGGGGGTGACACCCCTCCACTTT.

Regarding this clone: The junction departs from germline at one end; a sequencing error may be responsible. V usage is TRBV10-1 and J usage is TRBJ1-1; D might be TRBD1 (5 bases). In germline, CDR1 is WNHNN, CDR2 SYGVQD (reference sequence). CDR3 size: 11 residues. The CDR3 reads CATTSGAEAFF. CDR3 DNA: TGCGCCACCACGTCTGGGGCTGAGGCTTTCTTT.

The J gene is TRBJ1-6, the V gene TRBV6-5, with D unclear. Trimming took off 6 bases at V and 13 bases at J, with 13 bases between the two ends. CDR3 size: 12 residues. CDR1 is MNHEY and CDR2 is SVGAGI in the germline V gene. DNA for the CDR3: TGTGCCAGCAGCCGCCAGGTATCGCCCCTCCACTTT. Encoded protein: CASSRQVSPLHF.

The table lists this clone with a few counts. The chain joins TRBV13 to TRBJ1-2; tentatively, D is TRBD1 (5 bases). The CDR3 is 15 amino acids. CDR1 is PRHDT, CDR2 FYEKMQ, per germline (reference sequence). The ends were cut back, 5 bases at V and 5 bases at J, with 18 bases in the middle. Here the CDR3 reads CASSAQDLTRYGYTF. CDR3 DNA: TGTGCCAGCAGCGCACAGGATTTGACGAGGTATGGCTACACCTTC.

This clone has just one count. J is TRBJ1-5 and V is TRBV5-3, with TRBD1 matching over 8 bases. TRBV5-3 is an open reading frame whose function is uncertain. V dropped 3 bases and J dropped 3; count of bases not matched to a gene: 8. The CDR3 is made up of 16 amino acids. CDR3 protein: CARSSQGGSNNQPQHF. Written as DNA, the CDR3 is TGTGCCAGAAGCTCACAGGGGGGCAGCAACAATCAGCCCCAGCATTTT.

A few counts support this clone. The CDR3 sequence is CASSVGTGWDEQYF. CDR3 DNA sequence: TGTGCCAGCAGCGTGGGGACAGGGTGGGACGAGCAGTACTTC. The chain employs TRBV9 and TRBJ2-7; TRBD1 matches at 9 bases. CDR1 is SGDLS, CDR2 YYNGEE, per germline. The J segment lost 5 bases and the V segment lost 2 bases, leaving 5 bases of the junction unmatched. The CDR3 runs to 14 residues.

The chain has TRBV9 and TRBJ1-3; no clear D gene. The germline V gene encodes CDR1 SGDLS and CDR2 YYNGEE. The ends were cut back, 2 bases at V and 4 bases at J, with 16 bases in the middle. CDR3 length equals 16 residues. CDR3 coding DNA: TGTGCCAGCAGCGTGGGAGGACGGTCGGCAGGAAACACCATATATTTT. This gives the protein CASSVGGRSAGNTIYF.

CDR3: CASSLYVAGILSNYGYTF. The CDR3 bases are TGTGCCAGCAGCCTGTATGTGGCCGGGATTCTATCAAACTATGGCTACACCTTC. The chain couples TRBV9 to TRBJ1-2, with unresolved D. Trimming cost V 4 bases and J 2 bases, with 24 bases left between them. Germline loops: CDR1 SGDLS, CDR2 YYNGEE. This CDR3 has 18 amino acids.

The chain uses TRBV2 and TRBJ2-3; TRBD2 aligns across 10 bases. The germline gives CDR1 SNHLY, CDR2 FYNNEI. Unmatched junction bases numbered 22, after V lost 5 bases and J lost 5 bases. The CDR3 extends over 20 amino acids. The CDR3 DNA is TGTGCCAGCAGTCCCCAAGCCCCCGGCCTAGCGGGGGCAGCGGGAGATACGCAGTATTTT. Amino acids: CASSPQAPGLAGAAGDTQYF.

The chain uses TRBV28 and TRBJ2-1; 10 bases line up with TRBD1. Germline assignment: CDR1 MDHEN and CDR2 SYDVKM. CDR3 length: 14 amino acids. Unmatched junction bases numbered 8, after V lost 6 bases and J lost 9 bases. CDR3 loop: CASSTGTGAGEQFF. The CDR3 DNA is TGTGCCAGCAGCACCGGGACAGGGGCCGGTGAGCAGTTCTTC.

The chain is built from TRBV5-6 and TRBJ2-7; 7 bases agree with TRBD1. Germline V CDR1 and CDR2: SGHDT, YYEEEE. CDR3 length: 13 amino acids. V shed 3 bases, J shed 2 bases, and the junction held 2 bases outside the gene matches. The CDR3 region has the DNA TGTGCCAGCAGCTGGGACAGAACCTACGAGCAGTACTTC. It codes for CASSWDRTYEQYF.

V usage is TRBV5-8 and J usage is TRBJ2-1; D unresolved. Germline loops: CDR1 SGHTS, CDR2 YDEGEE. The CDR3 consists of 16 residues. V lost 0 bases to trimming and J lost 0 bases, with 10 bases between them. CDR3 region: CASSLAKTSSYNEQFF. CDR3 in DNA: TGTGCCAGCAGCTTGGCCAAAACAAGCTCCTACAATGAGCAGTTCTTC.

The V and J genes are TRBV5-1 and TRBJ2-3; 7 nucleotides match TRBD2. Germline CDR1 SGHRS, CDR2 YFSETQ. The J segment lost 5 bases and the V segment lost 3 bases, leaving 6 bases of the junction unmatched. CDR3 length: 14 residues. CDR3 nucleotide sequence: TGCGCCAGCAGCTCGACTCGGGGGGAAGATACGCAGTATTTT. Translating it yields CASSSTRGEDTQYF.

The chain uses TRBV29-1 and TRBJ1-3; D call uncertain. V dropped 8 bases and J dropped 4 bases, with 12 bases sitting between them. The CDR3 runs 12 residues. CDR1 SQVTM and CDR2 ANQGSEA come from the germline V gene. The CDR3 nucleotides read TGCAGCACCTCGGAGGCAGGAAACACCATATATTTT. Protein product: CSTSEAGNTIYF.

The rearrangement joins TRBV18 to TRBJ1-2; D not resolved. The germline V gene encodes CDR1 KGHSH and CDR2 LQKENI. The CDR3 runs 17 residues. The V gene lost 2 bases and the J gene lost 4 bases, with 20 bases spanning the gap. CDR3 bases: TGTGCCAGCTCACCAGGGCCCGCGGCAGGAGGAGCCTATGGCTACACCTTC. Protein: CASSPGPAAGGAYGYTF.

The chain combines TRBV7-9 with TRBJ2-3, with 9 bases aligning to TRBD2. Germline trimming cut 1 base from V and 0 bases from J; bases unmatched to any gene: 11. The CDR3 runs 19 residues. Per germline, CDR1 SEHNR and CDR2 FQNEAQ (reference sequence). CDR3 in DNA: TGTGCCAGCAGCTTAGGGAGGCTAGCGGGGCGAACTAGCACAGATACGCAGTATTTT. As protein: CASSLGRLAGRTSTDTQYF.

The genes are TRBV19 and TRBJ1-5, with 7 nucleotides matching TRBD1. Germline V lookup: CDR1 LNHDA, CDR2 SQIVND (reference sequence). The CDR3 contains 15 residues. Trimming at V came to 5 bases and at J to 7 bases, leaving 11 bases not matched to a gene. CDR3 protein: CASSLLTGWLQPQHF. The CDR3 DNA is TGTGCCAGTAGTCTACTGACAGGGTGGTTGCAGCCCCAGCATTTT.